This T cell receptor beta chain stems from a study of blood T cells in healthy people across ages. Findings and caveats of the study: Comparison with aged donors showed that long-lived donors had more naive CD4+ cells and higher diversity.

Using a J-beta primer mix together with a sample-barcoded 5' primer, a second PCR was run for roughly 6 to 11 cycles. TCRdb called the 5' RACE reads again in MiXCR, with one record for every CDR3 protein. This sample has 800,000 to 1,300,000 distinct CDR3 sequences; approximately 25% occur once, and the top ten carry less than 0.85%. Total RNA, at least 6 micrograms per sample, was extracted from PBMCs. The table lists this clonotype with a few counts. Antigen unknown. These same records also appear under a second study, on T cells of mothers and their children. That investigation notes: Each child contributed around 3 million TCR beta CDR3 reads, while each mother contributed over 9 million.

The specimen was blood. The sequence derives from a girl aged 2-15 years in good health.

The CDR3 DNA follows: TGTGCCAGCAGCGAAGCGCCCGGGGCCCAAACCGACGAGCAGTACTTC. Protein sequence: CASSEAPGAQTDEQYF. This rearrangement joins TRBV4-2 to TRBJ2-7, with D perhaps matching TRBD1 or TRBD2 (5 bases each). The V gene's germline CDR1 is LGHNA and CDR2 YNFKEQ. The CDR3 consists of 16 residues. V lost 5 bases, J lost 5 bases, and 22 bases lay in between.